One and the same sample provided the 5 T cell receptor beta chains below, sequenced in a study of human T cells and chemical hapten exposure. The sample's time point: patch test 3, about 24 weeks after DPC sensitization. Regarding treatment: therapeutic diphenylcyclopropenone sensitization with weekly scalp DPC. Each CDR3 protein is one row after TCRdb ran MiXCR on the RACE reads. This sample carries 95,000 to 150,000 distinct CDR3 sequences, about 11% of them seen once, and the ten largest clones take 2.4%. This sample comprised whole blood, obtained in connection with sensitization to the hapten diphenylcyclopropenone (DPC). The receptor source for this set is a woman in her forties or fifties with alopecia areata. Some clones in this sample may be carry-over from other donors' samples.

The chain couples TRBV5-5 to TRBJ1-2; a weak D match, TRBD1 (6 bases). The germline gives CDR1 SGHKS, CDR2 YYEKEE (reference sequence). V lost 4 bases and J lost 1, with 11 bases in between. The CDR3 contains 14 residues. The CDR3 nucleotides are TGTGCCAGCAGCGAGGGGGTATTTAACTATGGCTACACCTTC. This codes for CASSEGVFNYGYTF. The variable domain in full, with the rest retrieved from reference TRBV5-5 and TRBJ1-2, is DAGVTQSPTHLIKTRGQQVTLRCSPISGHKSVSWYQQVLGQGPQFIFQYYEKEERGRGNFPDRFSARQFPNYSSELNVNALLLGDSALYLCASSEGVFNYGYTFGSGTRLTVV.

This chain joins TRBV7-8 and TRBJ1-2, with 9 bases fitting TRBD1. V dropped 0 bases and J dropped 2; count of bases not matched to a gene: 1. Germline loops: CDR1 SGHVS, CDR2 FQNEAQ. CDR3 length equals 15 residues. This CDR3 reads CASSLAGTGNYGYTF. The CDR3 nucleotides are TGTGCCAGCAGCTTAGCTGGGACAGGGAACTATGGCTACACCTTC.

The chain recombines TRBV13 with TRBJ1-1; 9 bases agree with TRBD1. Germline-derived CDR1 and CDR2 are PRHDT and FYEKMQ (reference sequence). The CDR3 totals 16 residues. Trimming at V came to 4 bases and at J to 0 bases, leaving 6 bases not matched to a gene. This CDR3 reads CASSSTGGRVNTEAFF. The CDR3 DNA sequence: TGTGCCAGCAGCTCAACAGGGGGCAGGGTGAACACTGAAGCTTTCTTT. Filled out from reference TRBV13 and TRBJ1-1, the complete variable domain reads AAGVIQSPRHLIKEKRETATLKCYPIPRHDTVYWYQQGPGQDPQFLISFYEKMQSDKGSIPDRFSAQQFSDYHSELNMSSLELGDSALYFCASSSTGGRVNTEAFFGQGTRLTVV.

The sample holds a few counts of this clonotype. The chain employs TRBV7-2 and TRBJ1-3; no clear D gene. Trimming cost V 1 base and J 11 bases, with 9 bases left between them. This CDR3 spans 12 amino acids. Germline V lookup: CDR1 SGHTA, CDR2 FQGNSA. The CDR3 loop reads CASSLVAGAIYF. The CDR3 nucleotides read TGTGCCAGCAGCTTAGTGGCTGGCGCCATATATTTT.

This clonotype was recorded many times. The chain joins TRBV6-5 to TRBJ2-5, with TRBD1 identical over 10 bases. Germline CDR1 reads MNHEY; CDR2 reads SVGAGI. The CDR3 spans 14 residues. V lost 10 bases, J lost 1 base, and 6 bases stayed unmatched. The CDR3 is CATMTGGLQETQYF. The CDR3 DNA reads as TGTGCCACCATGACAGGGGGCCTCCAAGAGACCCAGTACTTC.